This entry describes one T cell receptor (beta chain). The antigen remains undetermined. This entry comes from a study of cytomegalovirus exposure and HLA in healthy donors. General study points: Presence/absence analyses assumed roughly uniform sequencing depth across donors, which may not hold. Based on reports, TCR beta sequences accurately predicted HLA-A and HLA-B alleles for most subjects.

The study ran its PCR with 60 Vbeta and 13 Jbeta primers. Sequencing was performed with immunoSEQ multiplex PCR; in TCRdb, only in-frame clones are kept and a portion is missing. The sample lists 200,000 or so clones, around four fifths occurring once. CDR1 and CDR2 from the germline V gene are MNHNS and SASEGT. Between the trimmed V and J ends, which lost 1 base and 4 bases, there was a span of 17 bases. CDR3 length: 16 residues. What was sequenced was PBMCs. This receptor was obtained from a boy between 2 and 15 years old in good health and CMV-seronegative. This chain links TRBV6-1 with TRBJ2-7, with D perhaps TRBD1 (5 bases). In DNA, the CDR3 is TGTGCCAGCAGTGAAGAGGGGAAATCGGTGCGGTACGAGCAGTACTTC. It codes for CASSEEGKSVRYEQYF.